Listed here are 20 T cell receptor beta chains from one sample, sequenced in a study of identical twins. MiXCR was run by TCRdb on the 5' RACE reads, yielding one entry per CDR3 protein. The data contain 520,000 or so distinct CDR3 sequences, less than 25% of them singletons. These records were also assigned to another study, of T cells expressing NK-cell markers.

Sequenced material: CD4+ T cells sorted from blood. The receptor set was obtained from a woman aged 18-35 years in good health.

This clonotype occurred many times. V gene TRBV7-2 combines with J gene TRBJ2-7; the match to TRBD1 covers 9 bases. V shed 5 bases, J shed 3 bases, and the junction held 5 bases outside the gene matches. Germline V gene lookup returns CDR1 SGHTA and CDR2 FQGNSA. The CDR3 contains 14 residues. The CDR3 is CASSRAGQGYEQYF. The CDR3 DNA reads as TGTGCCAGCAGCCGGGCGGGACAGGGCTACGAGCAGTACTTC.

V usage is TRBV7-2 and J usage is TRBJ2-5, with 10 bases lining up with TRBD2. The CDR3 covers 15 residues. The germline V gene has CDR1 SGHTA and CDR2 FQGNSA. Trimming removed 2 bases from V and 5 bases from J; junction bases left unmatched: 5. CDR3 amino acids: CASSLSGGALETQYF. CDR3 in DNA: TGTGCCAGCAGCTTAAGCGGGGGGGCCTTGGAGACCCAGTACTTC.

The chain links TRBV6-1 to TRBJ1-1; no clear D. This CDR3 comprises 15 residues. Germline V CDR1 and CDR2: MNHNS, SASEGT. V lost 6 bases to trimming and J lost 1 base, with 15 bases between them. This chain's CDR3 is CASRPSRPPNTEAFF. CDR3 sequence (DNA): TGTGCCAGCAGACCTTCGCGGCCTCCGAACACTGAAGCTTTCTTT.

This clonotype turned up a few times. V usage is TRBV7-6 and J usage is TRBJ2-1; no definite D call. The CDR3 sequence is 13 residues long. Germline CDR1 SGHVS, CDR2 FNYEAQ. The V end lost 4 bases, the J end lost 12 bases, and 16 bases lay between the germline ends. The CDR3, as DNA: TGTGCCAGCAGCTCCAACCAACGGACGGGGCAGTTCTTC. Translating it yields CASSSNQRTGQFF.

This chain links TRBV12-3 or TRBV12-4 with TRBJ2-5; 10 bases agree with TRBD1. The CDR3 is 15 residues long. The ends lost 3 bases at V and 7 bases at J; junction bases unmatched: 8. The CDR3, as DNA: TGTGCCAGCAGTTTTGCCGGACAGGGGGGGTGGACCCAGTACTTC. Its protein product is CASSFAGQGGWTQYF.

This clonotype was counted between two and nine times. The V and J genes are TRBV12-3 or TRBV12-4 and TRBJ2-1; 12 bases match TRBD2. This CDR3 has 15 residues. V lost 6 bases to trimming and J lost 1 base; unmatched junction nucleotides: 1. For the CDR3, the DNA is TGTGCCAGCAGAACTAGCGGGAGGTCCTACAATGAGCAGTTCTTC. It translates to CASRTSGRSYNEQFF.

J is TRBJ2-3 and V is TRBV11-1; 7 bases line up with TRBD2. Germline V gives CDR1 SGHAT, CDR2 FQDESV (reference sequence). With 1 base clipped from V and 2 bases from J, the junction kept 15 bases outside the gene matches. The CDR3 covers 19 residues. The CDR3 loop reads CASSLDWLAASTLTDTQYF. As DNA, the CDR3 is TGTGCCAGCAGCTTAGACTGGCTAGCGGCCTCTACTCTCACAGATACGCAGTATTTT.

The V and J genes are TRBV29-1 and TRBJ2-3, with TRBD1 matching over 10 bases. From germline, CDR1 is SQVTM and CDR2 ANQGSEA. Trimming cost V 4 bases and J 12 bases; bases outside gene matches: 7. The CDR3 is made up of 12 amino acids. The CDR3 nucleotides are TGCAGCGTTGGTTGGGGACAGGGGATTCAGTATTTT. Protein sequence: CSVGWGQGIQYF.

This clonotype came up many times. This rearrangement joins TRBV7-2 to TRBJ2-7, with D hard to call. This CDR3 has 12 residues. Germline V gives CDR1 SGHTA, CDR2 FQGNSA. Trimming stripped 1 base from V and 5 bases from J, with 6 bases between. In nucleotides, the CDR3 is TGTGCCAGCAGCTTAGTACCCCACGAGCAGTACTTC. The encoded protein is CASSLVPHEQYF.

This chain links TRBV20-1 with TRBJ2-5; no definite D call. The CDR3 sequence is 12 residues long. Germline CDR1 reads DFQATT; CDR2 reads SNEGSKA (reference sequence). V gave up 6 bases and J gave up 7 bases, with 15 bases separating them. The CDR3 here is CSAPTDSGTQYF. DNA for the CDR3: TGCAGTGCCCCTACTGACTCCGGGACCCAGTACTTC.

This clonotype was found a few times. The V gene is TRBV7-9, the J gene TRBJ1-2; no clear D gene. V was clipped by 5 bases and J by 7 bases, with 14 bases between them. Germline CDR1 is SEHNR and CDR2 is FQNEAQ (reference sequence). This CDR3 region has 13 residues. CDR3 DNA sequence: TGTGCCAGCAGCACCGAGGCAGGACTTGGCTACACCTTC. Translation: CASSTEAGLGYTF.

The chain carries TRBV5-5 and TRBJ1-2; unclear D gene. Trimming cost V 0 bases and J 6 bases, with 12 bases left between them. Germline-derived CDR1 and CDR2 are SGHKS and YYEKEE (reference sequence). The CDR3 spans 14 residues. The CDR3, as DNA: TGTGCCAGCAGCTTGGCCTGGGTAGAGGATGGCTACACCTTC. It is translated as CASSLAWVEDGYTF.

The CDR3 is CASSPIATTGELFF. The CDR3 DNA follows: TGTGCCAGCAGCCCGATCGCAACAACCGGGGAGCTGTTTTTT. The V and J genes are TRBV5-5 and TRBJ2-2; D is uncertain. V was cut by 4 bases and J by 5 bases, with 12 bases left in between. Germline V gene sequence: CDR1 SGHKS, CDR2 YYEKEE (reference sequence). The CDR3 has 14 amino acids.

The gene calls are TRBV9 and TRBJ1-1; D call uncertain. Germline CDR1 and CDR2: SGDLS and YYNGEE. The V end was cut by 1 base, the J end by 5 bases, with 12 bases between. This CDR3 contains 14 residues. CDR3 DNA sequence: TGTGCCAGCAGCGTATCTGTCCAGGCGACTGAAGCTTTCTTT. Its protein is CASSVSVQATEAFF.

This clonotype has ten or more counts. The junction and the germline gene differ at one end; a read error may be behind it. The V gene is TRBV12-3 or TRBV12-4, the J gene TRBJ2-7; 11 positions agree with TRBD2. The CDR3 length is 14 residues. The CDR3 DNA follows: TGTGCCAGCAGCTTAGCGGGAGGGCCCTACGAGCAGTACTTC. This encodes CASSLAGGPYEQYF.

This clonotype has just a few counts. CDR3 in amino acids: CASSPEGSTDTQYF. In DNA, the CDR3 is TGTGCCAGCAGTCCGGAGGGTAGCACAGATACGCAGTATTTT. V gene TRBV12-3 or TRBV12-4 combines with J gene TRBJ2-3, with D possibly TRBD2 on 6 matching bases. The CDR3 runs 14 residues. Trimming shortened V by 5 bases and J by 0 bases, and 9 bases separated the two germline ends.

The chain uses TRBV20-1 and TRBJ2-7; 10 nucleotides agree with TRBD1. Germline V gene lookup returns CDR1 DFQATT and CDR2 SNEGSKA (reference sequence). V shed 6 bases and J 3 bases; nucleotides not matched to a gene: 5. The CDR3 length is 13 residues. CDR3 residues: CSAGRDRGYEQYF. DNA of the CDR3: TGCAGTGCCGGCCGGGACAGGGGCTACGAGCAGTACTTC.

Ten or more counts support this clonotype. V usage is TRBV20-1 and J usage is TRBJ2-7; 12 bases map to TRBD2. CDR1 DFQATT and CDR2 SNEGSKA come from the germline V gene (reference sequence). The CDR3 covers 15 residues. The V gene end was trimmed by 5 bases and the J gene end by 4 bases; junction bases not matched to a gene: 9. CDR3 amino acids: CSASLTSGSRYEQYF. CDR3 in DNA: TGCAGTGCTTCCTTGACTAGCGGGAGTAGATACGAGCAGTACTTC.

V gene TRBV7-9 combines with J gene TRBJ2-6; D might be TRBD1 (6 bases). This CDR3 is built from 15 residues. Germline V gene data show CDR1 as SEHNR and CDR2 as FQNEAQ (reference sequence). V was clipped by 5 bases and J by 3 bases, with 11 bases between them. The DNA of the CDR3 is TGTGCCAGCAGCCCCCCAGGGGTTGGGGCCAACGTCCTGACTTTC. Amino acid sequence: CASSPPGVGANVLTF.

CDR3: CATSRVTGTGSQYF. The DNA of the CDR3 is TGTGCCACCAGCAGAGTCACAGGTACGGGGTCCCAGTACTTC. The chain is built from TRBV15 and TRBJ2-7, with D perhaps given as TRBD1 or TRBD2 (5 bases each). The CDR3 runs to 14 residues. Trimming removed 1 base at V and 10 bases at J, with 17 bases between. CDR1 is LNHNV, CDR2 YYDKDF, per germline (reference sequence).